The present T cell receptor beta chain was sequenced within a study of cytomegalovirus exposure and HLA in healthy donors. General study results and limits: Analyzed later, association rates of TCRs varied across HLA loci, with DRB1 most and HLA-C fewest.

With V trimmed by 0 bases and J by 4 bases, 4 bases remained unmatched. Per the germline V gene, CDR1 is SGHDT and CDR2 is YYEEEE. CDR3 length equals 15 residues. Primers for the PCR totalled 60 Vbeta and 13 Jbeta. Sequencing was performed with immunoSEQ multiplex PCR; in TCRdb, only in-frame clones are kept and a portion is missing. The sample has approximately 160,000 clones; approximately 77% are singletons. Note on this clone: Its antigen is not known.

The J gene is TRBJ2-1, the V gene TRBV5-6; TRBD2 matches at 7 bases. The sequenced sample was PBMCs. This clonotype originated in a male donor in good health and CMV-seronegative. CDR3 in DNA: TGTGCCAGCAGCTTGGGGGAGGGGCCATACAATGAGCAGTTCTTC. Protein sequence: CASSLGEGPYNEQFF.